This section outlines one T cell receptor beta chain sequence together with its context. Germline CDR1 reads LGHDT; CDR2 reads YNNKEL (reference sequence). Trimming pared 3 bases from V and 0 bases from J, leaving 9 bases between. The CDR3 has 15 residues. The sample comes from a study of control samples from healthy donors and cancer patients. Sequenced by immunoSEQ multiplex PCR; TCRdb stores in-frame clones only, minus some. The data show 95,000 to 110,000 clones, around nine tenths seen once. The rearrangement links TRBV3-1 (or the pseudogene TRBV3-2) to TRBJ1-3; D not certain. Material: PBMCs. The sequence derives from a man aged 55 to 70 with lung cancer. In DNA, the CDR3 is TGTGCCAGCAGCCAGATGGATAGCTCTGGAAACACCATATATTTT. As protein: CASSQMDSSGNTIYF.